The rows below give T cell receptor beta chains drawn from one sample of a study of T and B cells in COVID-19 patients. A single record per CDR3 protein comes from TCRdb applying MiXCR to the multiplex PCR reads. Among 5,500 to 8,000 distinct CDR3 sequences listed, over 25% were seen once. Sequencing was done on a sample of blood. The receptors shown here come from a human donor who had recovered from COVID-19. CDR3s include the opening cysteine and the closing phenylalanine or tryptophan. A D gene is named only where the DNA matches it firmly. Clone size is not always given. Where it is, it says once, few, many or a class for expanded clones.

j_call clone_size d_call v_call cdr3_nt cdr3_aa
TRBJ2-2 few TRBD2 TRBV7-6 TGTGCCAGCAGCTCCCATCGGGGGGGACAGAACACCGGGGAGCTGTTTTTT CASSSHRGGQNTGELFF
TRBJ1-2 few - TRBV5-6 TGTGCCAGCAGCCTTAACTATGGCTACACCTTC CASSLNYGYTF
TRBJ1-3 - - TRBV7-6 TGTGCCAGCAGTTCCCCTGGAAACACCATATATTTT CASSSPGNTIYF
TRBJ2-2 few - TRBV6-2/TRBV6-3 TGTGCCAGCAGCGACACCGGGGAGCTGTTTTTT CASSDTGELFF
TRBJ2-2 medium-sized - TRBV19 TGTGCCAGTATGTGGGGTGTTGTTAACGGGGAGCTGTTTTTT CASMWGVVNGELFF
TRBJ2-3 - TRBD1 TRBV15 TGTGCCACCGGGGCGACAGGGGGAACAGATACGCAGTATTTT CATGATGGTDTQYF
TRBJ1-1 - - TRBV5-1 TGCGCCAGCAGCCGCTCGCAGGGTGTGAACACTGAAGCTTTCTTT CASSRSQGVNTEAFF
TRBJ1-6 - - TRBV10-3 TGTGCCATCAGCCCCGACAGAGATAATTCACCCCTCCACTTT CAISPDRDNSPLHF
TRBJ1-1 few - TRBV6-6 TGTGCCAGCCGAGGGGGGCCCGACACTGAAGCTTTCTTT CASRGGPDTEAFF
TRBJ2-3 medium-sized - TRBV13 TGTGCCAGCAGCCGTTCCCCTAACACAGATACGCAGTATTTT CASSRSPNTDTQYF
TRBJ1-3 few - TRBV10-3 TGTGCCATCAGTGACAGGGGTAGTCGAAACACCATATATTTT CAISDRGSRNTIYF
TRBJ2-7 - TRBD2 TRBV6-2/TRBV6-3 TGTGCCAGCAGTTACTATGCGGGGGGGCTCTACGAGCAGTACTTC CASSYYAGGLYEQYF
TRBJ2-1 - - TRBV24-1 TGTGCCACCAGTGTAGCATCCAACGTCTACAATGAGCAGTTCTTC CATSVASNVYNEQFF
TRBJ2-4 - - TRBV6-2/TRBV6-3 TGTGCCAGTCAGGGGACTCAGAACATTCAGTACTTC CASQGTQNIQYF
TRBJ1-1 once - TRBV12-3/TRBV12-4 TGTGCCAGCAGTTTAGCTCAGGGGACTGAAGCTTTCTTT CASSLAQGTEAFF
TRBJ2-1 medium-sized TRBD2 TRBV10-3 TGTGCCATCAGTGAGGGACTAGCGGGGTATCCTGAGCAGTTCTTC CAISEGLAGYPEQFF
TRBJ2-2 - - TRBV24-1 TGTGCCACCAGTGATTTGATTAACACCGGGGAGCTGTTTTTT CATSDLINTGELFF
TRBJ1-1 medium-sized TRBD1 TRBV5-4 TGTGCCAGCAGCTCCGGGACAGGGTTCCCTGAAGCTTTCTTT CASSSGTGFPEAFF
TRBJ2-7 few TRBD2 TRBV13 TGTGCCAGCAGTCGGGGGGGGATCTACGAGCAGTACTTC CASSRGGIYEQYF
TRBJ2-4 - - TRBV5-1 TGCGCCAGCAGCTATCCGGGGGAGATGGACATTCAGTACTTC CASSYPGEMDIQYF
TRBJ2-5 medium-sized - TRBV29-1 TGCAGCGTTGACTGGGGACAAGAGACCCAGTACTTC CSVDWGQETQYF
TRBJ2-1 few - TRBV5-1 TGCGCCAGCACCCTCAGAGACAATGAGCAGTTCTTC CASTLRDNEQFF
TRBJ2-1 - TRBD1 TRBV5-6 TGTGCCAGCAGCCATACCCCTCTTAGTCCCGACAGGGTGAATGAGCAGTTCTTC CASSHTPLSPDRVNEQFF
TRBJ2-5 few - TRBV6-2/TRBV6-3 TGTGCCAGCAGTCCGACGGTGAGAGGAGAGACCCAGTACTTC CASSPTVRGETQYF
TRBJ2-7 medium-sized - TRBV6-5 TGTGCCAGCAGTTACAGGGGGTCCTACGAGCAGTACTTC CASSYRGSYEQYF
TRBJ1-1 few - TRBV5-5 TGTGCCAGCAGCTTGACAGAGAACACTGAAGCTTTCTTT CASSLTENTEAFF
TRBJ2-2 - - TRBV20-1 TGCAGTGCTAGAGATCGCCAGGTGAACACCGGGGAGCTGTTTTTT CSARDRQVNTGELFF
TRBJ2-7 few - TRBV6-2/TRBV6-3 TGTGCCAGCACCCACGGTGGGCCCTACGAGCAGTACTTC CASTHGGPYEQYF
TRBJ2-1 once - TRBV5-1 TGCGCCAGCAGCTTGCGTATCAATGAGCAGTTCTTC CASSLRINEQFF
TRBJ2-3 medium-sized TRBD1 TRBV29-1 TGCAGCGTGTGGACAGGGGGCGTAACAGATACGCAGTATTTT CSVWTGGVTDTQYF
TRBJ2-2 - TRBD1 TRBV6-5 TGTGCCAGCAGTCCCGGACAGGGGGCCGGTACCGGGGAGCTGTTTTTT CASSPGQGAGTGELFF
TRBJ1-5 medium-sized - TRBV18 TGTGCCAGCTCACCACCCACGACCTCTAGCAATCAGCCCCAGCATTTT CASSPPTTSSNQPQHF
TRBJ1-3 - - TRBV7-2 TGTGCCAGCAGCCCCCACGGTACAGGGACTGGAAACACCATATATTTT CASSPHGTGTGNTIYF
TRBJ2-1 few - TRBV18 TGTGCCAGCTCACCAGGGTTTGAGAATGAGCAGTTCTTC CASSPGFENEQFF
TRBJ2-2 medium-sized TRBD1 TRBV15 TGTGCCACCAGCTCCGGGACAGGAGACACCGGGGAGCTGTTTTTT CATSSGTGDTGELFF
TRBJ2-2 few - TRBV6-4 TGTGCCAGCAGTTTCGAGGTGGAGGCCGGGGAGCTGTTTTTT CASSFEVEAGELFF
TRBJ2-3 - - TRBV6-4 TGTGCCAGCAGTGACTCTGCGGCGGATACGCAGTATTTT CASSDSAADTQYF
TRBJ1-3 once - TRBV6-1 TGTGCCAGCAGTGAAGAAAGCGGCTCTGGAAACACCATATATTTT CASSEESGSGNTIYF
TRBJ1-5 - - TRBV7-9 TGTGCCAGCAGCTTAGGGGCAGGGTCTCAGCCCCAGCATTTT CASSLGAGSQPQHF
TRBJ1-5 few TRBD1 TRBV19 TGTGCCAGTAGTATAGCGTGGACAGGGGGTGCTCAGCCCCAGCATTTT CASSIAWTGGAQPQHF
TRBJ1-6 - - TRBV7-2 TGTGCCAGCAGCGACAGCAAAAATTCACCCCTCCACTTT CASSDSKNSPLHF
TRBJ2-3 few TRBD2 TRBV11-1 TGTGCCAGCAGCTCGGGGACTAGCGGGGACACAGATACGCAGTATTTT CASSSGTSGDTDTQYF
TRBJ2-3 - - TRBV10-3 TGTGCCATCAGTGAGTCTGCGGGGGATACGCAGTATTTT CAISESAGDTQYF
TRBJ2-3 - TRBD2 TRBV15 TGTGCCACCAGCCCCCGGAGCGGGGTTTCAGATACGCAGTATTTT CATSPRSGVSDTQYF
TRBJ1-6 - - TRBV6-1 TGTGCCAGCGCCAAGGGTAGCTCCTATAATTCACCCCTCCACTTT CASAKGSSYNSPLHF
TRBJ2-5 medium-sized - TRBV29-1 TGCAGCGTTGCGGAAGTAGGAGAGACCCAGTACTTC CSVAEVGETQYF
TRBJ2-3 medium-sized TRBD1 TRBV29-1 TGCAGCGTTTTGACAGGGGGAGATACGCAGTATTTT CSVLTGGDTQYF
TRBJ2-3 - - TRBV6-4 TGTGCCAGCAGTGACCGGGGCGGCGGGACAGGCACAGATACGCAGTATTTT CASSDRGGGTGTDTQYF
TRBJ2-3 medium-sized - TRBV6-5 TGTGCCAGCAGTAAGACAGATACGCAGTATTTT CASSKTDTQYF
TRBJ2-5 - TRBD2 TRBV7-6 TGTGCCAGCAGCTTAACGGCTCGGGCTAGCGGGGGGACTCAAGAGACCCAGTACTTC CASSLTARASGGTQETQYF
TRBJ2-2 - - TRBV7-6 TGTGCCAGCAGTCCCCAGGGTGCCGGGGAGCTGTTTTTT CASSPQGAGELFF
TRBJ2-3 few - TRBV18 TGTGCCAGCTCACGCCAGGGGCAGACGTGGACAGATACGCAGTATTTT CASSRQGQTWTDTQYF
TRBJ1-5 few - TRBV12-3/TRBV12-4 TGTGCCAGCAGGTACCGAACCGGGACACCCAGCAATCAGCCCCAGCATTTT CASRYRTGTPSNQPQHF
TRBJ2-7 few - TRBV6-2/TRBV6-3 TGTGCCAGCAGTAACCCGAACTACGAGCAGTACTTC CASSNPNYEQYF
TRBJ2-5 - - TRBV5-5 TGTGCCAGCAGCTTAGTTGCCCAATCCGAGACCCAGTACTTC CASSLVAQSETQYF